These 29 T cell receptor beta chains originate from one sample sequenced in a study of regulatory dendritic cells for organ transplantation (dated by TCRdb to 2016 to 2017). Library preparation used the immunoSEQ multiplex PCR assay. In TCRdb, the immuneACCESS table is reduced to in-frame sequences with V and J assigned. These tables do not hold every clone; where another copy was compared, an unresolved V gene accounts for under half, and the others remain unexplained. For this sample there are almost 35,000 clones; about 89% appear just once. The ten most abundant clones make up more than 0.055% of the sample. Sequencing input: naive CD4+ T cells from blood. The intended sense of this specimen's cell subset or site label: CD45RA+ naive T cells. Receptors were obtained from a human donor in good health.

J is TRBJ1-1 and V is TRBV7-9, with 10 bases aligning to TRBD1. Germline V gives CDR1 SEHNR, CDR2 FQNEAQ (reference sequence). The J segment lost 1 base and the V segment lost 5 bases, leaving 16 bases of the junction unmatched. This CDR3 region has 19 residues. The chain's CDR3 is CASSRGQGRLISANTEAFF. As DNA, the CDR3 is TGTGCCAGCAGCCGGGGACAGGGGAGGTTAATCAGCGCGAACACTGAAGCTTTCTTT. Full variable domain (remainder filled in from reference TRBV7-9 and TRBJ1-1): DTGVSQNPRHKITKRGQNVTFRCDPISEHNRLYWYRQTLGQGPEFLTYFQNEAQLEKSRLLSDRFSAERPKGSFSTLEIQRTEQGDSAMYLCASSRGQGRLISANTEAFFGQGTRLTVV.

This chain joins TRBV6-1 and TRBJ2-3; D is perhaps TRBD1 (7 bases). Trimming left V 4 bases short and J 3 bases short, with 14 bases between. Germline assignment: CDR1 MNHNS and CDR2 SASEGT. This CDR3 region has 15 residues. The CDR3, as DNA: TGTGCCAGCAGTGGGGGCAGGGGGAGGACAGATACGCAGTATTTT. Translation: CASSGGRGRTDTQYF.

The chain links TRBV28 to TRBJ2-1, with 8 positions matching TRBD2. The J segment lost 4 bases and the V segment lost 9 bases, leaving 8 bases of the junction unmatched. In germline, CDR1 is MDHEN, CDR2 SYDVKM. The CDR3 sequence is 14 residues long. The chain's CDR3 is CASTSGEGYNEQFF. DNA of the CDR3: TGTGCCAGTACTAGCGGTGAAGGGTACAATGAGCAGTTCTTC.

This clone was recorded once. The chain couples TRBV30 to TRBJ1-1, with TRBD1 as a possible D gene (6 bases). V dropped 5 bases and J dropped 6 bases, with 16 bases sitting between them. This CDR3 region has 13 residues. From germline, CDR1 is GTSNPN and CDR2 SVGIG (reference sequence). This chain's CDR3 is CAWGPGTSPEAFF. Written as DNA, the CDR3 is TGTGCCTGGGGACCCGGGACATCGCCTGAAGCTTTCTTT.

This clone was found once. The chain uses TRBV5-4 and TRBJ2-2; D perhaps matches TRBD2 (5 bases). In germline, CDR1 is SGHNT, CDR2 YYREEE (reference sequence). The CDR3 loop spans 16 amino acids. V was clipped by 0 bases and J by 6 bases, with 15 bases between them. Here the CDR3 reads CASSLAKNAGAGELFF. The DNA of the CDR3 is TGTGCCAGCAGCTTGGCCAAAAACGCCGGGGCCGGGGAGCTGTTTTTT.

The J gene is TRBJ1-5, the V gene TRBV7-8; D gene unclear. Germline V lookup: CDR1 SGHVS, CDR2 FQNEAQ. The ends were cut back, 2 bases at V and 6 bases at J, with 5 bases in the middle. This CDR3 comprises 12 residues. CDR3 coding DNA: TGTGCCAGCAGCTTATGGTCTCAGCCCCAGCATTTT. It translates to CASSLWSQPQHF.

This clone was picked up one time. This chain uses TRBV10-3 with TRBJ2-1; D is ambiguous. Germline values: CDR1 ENHRY, CDR2 SYGVKD. Trimming took 7 bases from V and 5 from J, leaving 12 bases between them. The CDR3 is 13 residues long. CDR3 nucleotides: TGTGCCATCAAAGGCTTCCTAGACAATGAGCAGTTCTTC. This encodes CAIKGFLDNEQFF.

V gene TRBV7-3 combines with J gene TRBJ2-7, with D possibly being TRBD1 or TRBD2 (6 bases each). The CDR3 has 14 amino acids. Germline V lookup: CDR1 SGHTA, CDR2 FQGTGA. The V end was cut by 3 bases, the J end by 2 bases, with 11 bases between. The CDR3 DNA follows: TGTGCCAGCAGCTTGGGGGGCGGTCCCTACGAGCAGTACTTC. Translating it yields CASSLGGGPYEQYF.

V and J are TRBV30 and TRBJ1-1; 7 bases line up with TRBD1. V was pared by 2 bases and J by 4 bases, with 7 bases of the junction left unmatched. The CDR3 sequence is 14 residues long. Germline V gives CDR1 GTSNPN, CDR2 SVGIG (reference sequence). The CDR3 spells CAWSRDSRSTEAFF. The CDR3 DNA sequence: TGTGCCTGGAGTCGGGACAGTAGAAGCACTGAAGCTTTCTTT.

This chain connects TRBV5-1 to TRBJ2-3; 14 bases agree with TRBD2. The CDR3 length is 15 residues. Germline V gives CDR1 SGHRS, CDR2 YFSETQ. V lost 6 bases, J lost 6 bases, and 6 bases stayed unmatched. As DNA, the CDR3 is TGCGCCAGCACCGAGGGACTAGCGGGGGCCGATACGCAGTATTTT. It codes for CASTEGLAGADTQYF.

The rearrangement uses TRBV7-2 and TRBJ1-4; tentatively, D is TRBD1 (6 bases). CDR3 length: 14 residues. In germline, CDR1 is SGHTA, CDR2 FQGNSA. Trimming cost V 3 bases and J 8 bases, with 13 bases left between them. CDR3 in DNA: TGTGCCAGCAGCTTCGGGGGGGCAGGGGAAAAACTGTTTTTT. As protein: CASSFGGAGEKLFF.

This clone came up a few times. The rearrangement uses TRBV2 and TRBJ2-7, with 10 bases identical to TRBD1. V dropped 6 bases and J dropped 5; count of bases not matched to a gene: 4. This CDR3 is built from 13 residues. Per the germline V gene, CDR1 is SNHLY and CDR2 is FYNNEI. This CDR3 is CASSRDRGHEQYF. The CDR3 DNA reads TGTGCCAGCAGCAGGGACAGGGGTCACGAGCAGTACTTC. The full variable domain, rest sourced from reference TRBV2 and TRBJ2-7, is EPEVTQTPSHQVTQMGQEVILRCVPISNHLYFYWYRQILGQKVEFLVSFYNNEISEKSEIFDDQFSVERPDGSNFTLKIRSTKLEDSAMYFCASSRDRGHEQYFGPGTRLTVT.

V usage is TRBV19 and J usage is TRBJ2-7; D possibly corresponds to TRBD1 (6 bases). The CDR3 runs to 15 residues. Germline V gene sequence: CDR1 LNHDA, CDR2 SQIVND (reference sequence). Trimming took 1 base from V and 4 from J, leaving 14 bases between them. Written as DNA, the CDR3 is TGTGCCAGTAGTATAGTAGGGGGATCATCGTACGAGCAGTACTTC. Residues: CASSIVGGSSYEQYF.

CDR3 loop: CASSSAGYKGEQYF. The CDR3 DNA reads as TGTGCCAGCAGTTCAGCGGGATACAAGGGAGAGCAGTACTTC. The rearrangement uses TRBV27 and TRBJ2-7; 7 bases are shared with TRBD2. CDR3 length: 14 amino acids. After removal of 4 bases from V and 7 bases from J, the junction contained 10 bases not matched to a gene. Per the germline V gene, CDR1 is MNHEY and CDR2 is SMNVEV (reference sequence).

V gene TRBV5-4 combines with J gene TRBJ2-4, with 11 bases matching TRBD2. V lost 0 bases and J lost 11; bases outside the gene matches: 13. The CDR3 sequence is 17 residues long. The germline gives CDR1 SGHNT, CDR2 YYREEE (reference sequence). CDR3 sequence (DNA): TGTGCCAGCAGCTTGGCCGTTGCTAGCGGGGGGCCCGTAGTTCAGTACTTC. Encoded protein: CASSLAVASGGPVVQYF.

The V gene is TRBV18, the J gene TRBJ1-3; D is unclear. The V gene's germline CDR1 is KGHSH and CDR2 LQKENI. The germline V and J ends were trimmed by 6 bases and 0 bases, with 18 bases remaining between them. CDR3 size: 17 residues. In DNA form, the CDR3 reads TGTGCCAGCTCTCCCGATGCGGGTCCCACCTCTGGAAACACCATATATTTT. This translates into CASSPDAGPTSGNTIYF.

J is TRBJ1-2 and V is TRBV2; TRBD1 is a possible D gene (5 bases). The length of the CDR3 is 14 residues. Looked up from germline, CDR1 is SNHLY and CDR2 is FYNNEI. Trimming left V 6 bases short and J 5 bases short, with 16 bases between. CDR3 sequence (DNA): TGTGCCAGCAGGATCAGGGAGCGAATTTATGGCTACACCTTC. Residues: CASRIRERIYGYTF.

The chain combines TRBV7-3 with TRBJ2-3; TRBD2 agrees at 9 bases. Germline V gene data show CDR1 as SGHTA and CDR2 as FQGTGA. Germline trimming cut 4 bases from V and 4 bases from J; bases unmatched to any gene: 9. The CDR3 is made up of 16 amino acids. CDR3 in DNA: TGTGCCAGCAGCTGGAACGGCGGGGGGGCACCAGATACGCAGTATTTT. Its translation is CASSWNGGGAPDTQYF.

The rearrangement uses TRBV7-2 and TRBJ2-3; TRBD1 matches at 8 bases. J gave up 2 bases and V 5 bases, and 6 bases lay outside the gene matches. From germline, CDR1 is SGHTA and CDR2 FQGNSA. This CDR3 contains 15 residues. CDR3 coding DNA: TGTGCCAGCAGCCTACAGGGGGTACCCACAGATACGCAGTATTTT. It specifies CASSLQGVPTDTQYF. Variable domain in full (rest from reference TRBV7-2 and TRBJ2-3): GAGVSQSPSNKVTEKGKDVELRCDPISGHTALYWYRQSLGQGLEFLIYFQGNSAPDKSGLPSDRFSAERTGGSVSTLTIQRTQQEDSAVYLCASSLQGVPTDTQYFGPGTRLTVL.

The chain employs TRBV21-1 and TRBJ2-7; the table's D call of TRBD2 was not tested on the DNA. TRBV21-1 is marked as a pseudogene. The CDR3 spans 19 residues. The CDR3 loop is CASSNKSVGRTRGAYEQYF. Written as DNA, the CDR3 is TGTGCCAGCAGCAATAAAAGTGTGGGACGGACCCGCGGGGCCTACGAGCAGTACTTC.

V usage is TRBV7-2 and J usage is TRBJ2-5; the D call may be TRBD1 or TRBD2 (6 bases each). CDR1 is SGHTA and CDR2 is FQGNSA in the germline V gene. V gave up 3 bases and J gave up 8 bases, with 10 bases separating them. This CDR3 is 12 amino acids long. This CDR3 reads CASSLGGPTQYF. The CDR3 DNA sequence: TGTGCCAGCAGCTTGGGGGGCCCAACCCAGTACTTC.

The rearrangement uses TRBV18 and TRBJ1-6; D unclear. The V and J ends lost 1 base and 4 bases respectively, with 11 bases between them. The CDR3 has 16 amino acids. Germline CDR1 reads KGHSH; CDR2 reads LQKENI. The CDR3 here is CASSPLARQYNSPLHF. CDR3 nucleotides: TGTGCCAGCTCACCACTGGCGCGGCAGTATAATTCACCCCTCCACTTT.

The V and J genes are TRBV9 and TRBJ2-3, with D uncertain. CDR1 is SGDLS, CDR2 YYNGEE, per germline. This CDR3 comprises 14 residues. Deletions cut 4 bases from V and 2 bases from J, with 11 bases between. The CDR3 region has the DNA TGTGCCAGCAGCCCCCAGACTGCCACAGATACGCAGTATTTT. Translated, it gives CASSPQTATDTQYF.

This clone was observed a handful of times. The rearrangement links TRBV2 to TRBJ1-2; TRBD1 might be the D (6 bases). There are 13 residues in the CDR3. Trimming stripped 7 bases from V and 5 bases from J, with 14 bases between. Per the germline V gene, CDR1 is SNHLY and CDR2 is FYNNEI. CDR3 region: CASNPTGHYGYTF. The CDR3 coding sequence is TGTGCCAGCAACCCAACGGGACATTATGGCTACACCTTC.

The chain couples TRBV18 to TRBJ1-1, with a weak D call TRBD1 (5 bases). V dropped 6 bases and J dropped 7 bases, with 15 bases sitting between them. The length of the CDR3 is 13 residues. Germline V gene lookup returns CDR1 KGHSH and CDR2 LQKENI. Here the CDR3 DNA reads TGTGCCAGCTCTCCCGTCTGGGGCGATGAAGCTTTCTTT. It specifies CASSPVWGDEAFF.

This clone came up once. This chain uses TRBV18 with TRBJ2-3; a possible D gene is TRBD2 (6 bases). The V end lost 6 bases, the J end lost 2 bases, and 12 bases lay between the germline ends. Germline V lookup: CDR1 KGHSH, CDR2 LQKENI. The CDR3 length is 14 residues. The CDR3 DNA follows: TGTGCCAGCTCCCCGGGGGTCCTCACAGATACGCAGTATTTT. Residues: CASSPGVLTDTQYF.

This clone has more than one count but fewer than ten. This sequence joins TRBV14 and TRBJ1-5; perhaps TRBD1 as D (6 bases). Germline V gene sequence: CDR1 SGHDN, CDR2 FVKESK. Trimming shortened V by 2 bases and J by 8 bases, and 10 bases separated the two germline ends. This CDR3 is 13 amino acids long. CDR3 DNA sequence: TGTGCCAGCAGCCAAACAGGGCTGGAGCCCCAGCATTTT. Its protein is CASSQTGLEPQHF.

The count of this clone is one. The chain carries TRBV28 and TRBJ1-1, with D tentatively TRBD1 (5 bases). V lost 3 bases to trimming and J lost 6 bases, with 14 bases between them. Germline CDR1 reads MDHEN; CDR2 reads SYDVKM. The length of the CDR3 is 14 residues. The CDR3 DNA is TGTGCCAGCAGTTTTCGGGGGGTTGGCGCTGAAGCTTTCTTT. This gives the protein CASSFRGVGAEAFF.

This chain uses TRBV14 with TRBJ2-5, with D possibly being TRBD2 (5 bases). Trimming pared 3 bases from V and 4 bases from J, leaving 12 bases between. Germline V gene sequence: CDR1 SGHDN, CDR2 FVKESK. The CDR3 is made up of 14 amino acids. CDR3 protein: CASSHLSGRETQYF. CDR3 DNA: TGTGCCAGCAGCCACTTAAGCGGACGAGAGACCCAGTACTTC.